A single sample gave rise to the 17 T cell receptor beta chains below, sequenced in a study of control samples from healthy donors and cancer patients. Method: immunoSEQ multiplex PCR; TCRdb's copy keeps in-frame clones and lacks some. The data show 150,000 or so clones, approximately 93% seen once. Material: blood. The receptor set was obtained from a man younger than 30 in good health.

The V call is TRBV19, the J call TRBJ2-1; D unresolved. The CDR3 contains 14 residues. Germline V lookup: CDR1 LNHDA, CDR2 SQIVND (reference sequence). V lost 5 bases and J lost 13, with 21 bases in between. The CDR3 region is CASSSQVGSWLQFF. CDR3 sequence (DNA): TGTGCCAGTAGTTCACAAGTTGGCTCCTGGCTCCAGTTCTTC.

V gene TRBV12-3 or TRBV12-4 combines with J gene TRBJ1-2; D uncertain. Trimming took off 3 bases at V and 0 bases at J, with 5 bases between the two ends. The CDR3 runs 13 residues. CDR3 amino acids: CASSLRSNYGYTF. Written as DNA, the CDR3 is TGTGCCAGCAGTTTGAGGTCTAACTATGGCTACACCTTC.

The chain has TRBV7-3 and TRBJ2-3; D possibly corresponds to TRBD1 (5 bases). Trimming removed 3 bases from V and 2 bases from J, with 12 bases in between. Looked up from germline, CDR1 is SGHTA and CDR2 is FQGTGA. CDR3 length: 15 residues. CDR3 sequence reads: CASSFGPRVTDTQYF. CDR3 DNA sequence: TGTGCCAGCAGCTTCGGCCCCAGGGTCACAGATACGCAGTATTTT.

This chain links TRBV7-2 with TRBJ2-3, with D possibly being TRBD1 (5 bases). Per germline, CDR1 SGHTA and CDR2 FQGNSA. The ends were cut back, 7 bases at V and 2 bases at J, with 16 bases in the middle. The length of the CDR3 is 15 residues. Here the CDR3 DNA reads TGTGCCAGCACCTTCCGGGCAGGGCCCACAGATACGCAGTATTTT. Its protein is CASTFRAGPTDTQYF.

V and J are TRBV29-1 and TRBJ2-7; D gene uncertain. CDR3 length: 13 amino acids. Between the trimmed V and J ends, which lost 6 bases and 2 bases, there was a span of 14 bases. In germline, CDR1 is SQVTM, CDR2 ANQGSEA. The CDR3 coding sequence is TGCAGCGTGGTTCAGACGCCGCCCTACGAGCAGTACTTC. It yields the protein CSVVQTPPYEQYF.

The J gene is TRBJ1-3, the V gene TRBV9; D unclear. The CDR3 covers 11 residues. Germline V CDR1 and CDR2: SGDLS, YYNGEE. Trimming cost V 5 bases and J 8 bases, with 8 bases left between them. CDR3 sequence (DNA): TGTGCCAGCAGTCGCGCGGACACCATATATTTT. Translation: CASSRADTIYF.

The V gene is TRBV18, the J gene TRBJ1-2; 7 bases align to TRBD1. J lost 4 bases, V lost 4 bases, and 9 bases had no gene match. The CDR3 consists of 15 residues. Germline loops: CDR1 KGHSH, CDR2 LQKENI. The CDR3 loop reads CASSLSGTDFYGYTF. CDR3 DNA: TGTGCCAGCTCACTTAGCGGGACAGACTTCTATGGCTACACCTTC.

The V call is TRBV4-3, the J call TRBJ1-3, with TRBD1 as a possible D gene (5 bases). The CDR3 consists of 19 residues. V was pared by 0 bases and J by 0 bases, with 18 bases between. The germline V gene encodes CDR1 LGHNA and CDR2 YSLEER. CDR3 DNA: TGCGCCAGCAGCCAAGACGGAGGGGACGGTGCGTTCTCTGGAAACACCATATATTTT. Its protein is CASSQDGGDGAFSGNTIYF.

The chain employs TRBV5-8 and TRBJ2-1; D perhaps matches TRBD2 (6 bases). V dropped 2 bases and J dropped 1 base, with 10 bases sitting between them. Germline V gene sequence: CDR1 SGHTS, CDR2 YDEGEE. The CDR3 runs to 15 residues. This CDR3 is CASSLLGRSYNEQFF. CDR3 coding DNA: TGTGCCAGCAGCTTATTAGGGAGGTCCTACAATGAGCAGTTCTTC.

V gene TRBV4-1 combines with J gene TRBJ2-1; 12 nucleotides match TRBD2. Germline CDR1 MGHRA, CDR2 YSYEKL. The CDR3 totals 17 residues. Unmatched junction bases numbered 14, after V lost 5 bases and J lost 9 bases. CDR3 amino acids: CASSGRLAGERAGEQFF. The CDR3 DNA follows: TGCGCCAGCAGCGGAAGACTAGCGGGAGAACGGGCGGGTGAGCAGTTCTTC.

The CDR3 loop reads CASSQDPGGNYGYTF. DNA for the CDR3: TGCGCCAGCAGCCAAGACCCGGGTGGGAACTATGGCTACACCTTC. The gene calls are TRBV4-1 and TRBJ1-2; no reliable D call. V gave up 0 bases and J gave up 2 bases, with 10 bases separating them. Germline CDR1 MGHRA, CDR2 YSYEKL. The CDR3 is 15 residues long.

V usage is TRBV30 and J usage is TRBJ2-2; D call uncertain. Germline V lookup: CDR1 GTSNPN, CDR2 SVGIG (reference sequence). Trimming took off 1 base at V and 5 bases at J, with 2 bases between the two ends. The CDR3 is 11 amino acids. CDR3 in DNA: TGTGCCTGGAGTGGAACCGGGGAGCTGTTTTTT. It specifies CAWSGTGELFF.

J is TRBJ1-2 and V is TRBV18; TRBD1 might be the D (6 bases). The V end lost 6 bases, the J end lost 4 bases, and 12 bases lay between the germline ends. Germline V gene sequence: CDR1 KGHSH, CDR2 LQKENI. The CDR3 totals 13 residues. The CDR3 spells CASSPGALYGYTF. In nucleotides, the CDR3 is TGTGCCAGCTCTCCAGGGGCCCTCTATGGCTACACCTTC.

The chain has TRBV10-2 and TRBJ2-1; 8 nucleotides align to TRBD1. The CDR3 loop spans 18 amino acids. The germline CDR1 and CDR2 sequences are WSHSY and SAAADI. The junction had 8 bases not matched to a gene; V was cut back by 1 base and J by 0 bases. The CDR3 DNA follows: TGCGCCAGCAGTGAGTATTTCCGGGACAGGAGCTCCTACAATGAGCAGTTCTTC. This gives the protein CASSEYFRDRSSYNEQFF.

The chain is built from TRBV11-3 and TRBJ1-1; D is ambiguous. Germline V gene data show CDR1 as SGHNT and CDR2 as YENEEA. Trimming stripped 0 bases from V and 5 bases from J, with 19 bases between. The length of the CDR3 is 17 residues. The CDR3 is CASSLDYSEGRGTEAFF. CDR3 DNA: TGTGCCAGCAGCTTAGATTACAGCGAAGGGAGAGGAACTGAAGCTTTCTTT.

The rearrangement uses TRBV10-3 and TRBJ2-3; 8 bases are shared with TRBD2. The germline CDR1 and CDR2 sequences are ENHRY and SYGVKD. CDR3 length: 14 amino acids. The J segment lost 2 bases and the V segment lost 8 bases, leaving 6 bases of the junction unmatched. The CDR3 DNA reads as TGTGCCATCGGTACTAGCGGACACACAGATACGCAGTATTTT. The encoded protein is CAIGTSGHTDTQYF.

This chain links TRBV28 with TRBJ1-3; possible D gene TRBD1, 5 bases. The CDR3 has 15 residues. Trimming pared 3 bases from V and 5 bases from J, leaving 14 bases between. CDR1 is MDHEN and CDR2 is SYDVKM in the germline V gene. The chain's CDR3 is CASSFPGTGRNTIYF. As DNA, the CDR3 is TGTGCCAGCAGTTTCCCCGGGACCGGAAGAAACACCATATATTTT.